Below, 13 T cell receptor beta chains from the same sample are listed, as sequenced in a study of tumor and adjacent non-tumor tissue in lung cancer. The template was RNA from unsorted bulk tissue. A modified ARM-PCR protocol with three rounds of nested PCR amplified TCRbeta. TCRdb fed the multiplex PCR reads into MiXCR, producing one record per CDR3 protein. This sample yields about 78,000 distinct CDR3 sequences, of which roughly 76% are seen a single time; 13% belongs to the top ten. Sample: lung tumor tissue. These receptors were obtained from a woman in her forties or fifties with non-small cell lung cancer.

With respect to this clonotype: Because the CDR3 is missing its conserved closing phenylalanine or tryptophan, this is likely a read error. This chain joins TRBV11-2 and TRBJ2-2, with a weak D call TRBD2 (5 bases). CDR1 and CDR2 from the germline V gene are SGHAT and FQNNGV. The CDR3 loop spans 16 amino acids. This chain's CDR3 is CASSFFLRPNIGELFL. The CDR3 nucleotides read TGTGCCAGCAGCTTCTTTCTCCGACCGAACATCGGGGAACTGTTTCTT.

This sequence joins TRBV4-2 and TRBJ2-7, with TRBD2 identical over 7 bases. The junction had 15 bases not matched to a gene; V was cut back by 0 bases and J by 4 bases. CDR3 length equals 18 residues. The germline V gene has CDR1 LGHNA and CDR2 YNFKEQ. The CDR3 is CASSQDLLSGISRYEQYF. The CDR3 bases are TGTGCCAGCAGCCAAGATCTTCTCAGCGGGATCTCTAGGTACGAGCAGTACTTC.

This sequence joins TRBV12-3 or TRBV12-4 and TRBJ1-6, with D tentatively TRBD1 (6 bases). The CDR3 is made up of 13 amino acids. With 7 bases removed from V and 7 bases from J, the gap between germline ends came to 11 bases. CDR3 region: CASTRGSNSPLHF. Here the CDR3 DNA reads TGTGCCAGCACAAGGGGGTCCAATTCACCCCTCCACTTT.

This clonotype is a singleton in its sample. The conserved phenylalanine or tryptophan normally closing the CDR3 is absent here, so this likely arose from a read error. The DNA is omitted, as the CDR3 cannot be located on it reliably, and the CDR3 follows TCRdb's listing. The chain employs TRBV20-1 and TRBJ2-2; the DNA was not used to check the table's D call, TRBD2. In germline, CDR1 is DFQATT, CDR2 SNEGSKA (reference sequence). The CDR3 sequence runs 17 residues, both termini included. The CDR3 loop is CSAPGLAGGRDTGELYV.

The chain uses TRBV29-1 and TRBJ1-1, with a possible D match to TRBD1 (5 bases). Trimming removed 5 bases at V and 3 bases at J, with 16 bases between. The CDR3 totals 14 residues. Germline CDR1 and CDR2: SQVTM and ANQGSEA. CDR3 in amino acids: CSVSKGFLDTEAFF. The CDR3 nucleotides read TGCAGCGTTAGCAAGGGGTTTCTCGACACTGAAGCTTTCTTT. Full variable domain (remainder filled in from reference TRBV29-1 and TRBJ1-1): SAVISQKPSRDICQRGTSLTIQCQVDSQVTMMFWYRQQPGQSLTLIATANQGSEATYESGFVIDKFPISRPNLTFSTLTVSNMSPEDSSIYLCSVSKGFLDTEAFFGQGTRLTVV.

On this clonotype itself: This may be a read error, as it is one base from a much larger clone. The chain's CDR3 is CASLGTGGFEQFF. The CDR3 nucleotides read TGTGCCAGCCTAGGGACAGGGGGATTTGAGCAGTTCTTC. The V and J genes are TRBV2 and TRBJ2-1, with 11 bases fitting TRBD1. V trimming: 8 bases; J trimming: 9 bases; junction bases outside the gene matches: 6. Per the germline V gene, CDR1 is SNHLY and CDR2 is FYNNEI. CDR3 length equals 13 residues. Combining the CDR3 with reference TRBV2 and TRBJ2-1 gives the whole variable domain EPEVTQTPSHQVTQMGQEVILRCVPISNHLYFYWYRQILGQKVEFLVSFYNNEISEKSEIFDDQFSVERPDGSNFTLKIRSTKLEDSAMYFCASLGTGGFEQFFGPGTRLTVL.

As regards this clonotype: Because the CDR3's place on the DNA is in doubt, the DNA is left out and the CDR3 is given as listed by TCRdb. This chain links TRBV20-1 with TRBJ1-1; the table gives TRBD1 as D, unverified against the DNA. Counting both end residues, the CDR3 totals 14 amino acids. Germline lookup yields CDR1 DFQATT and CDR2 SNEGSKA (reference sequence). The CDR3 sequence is CNARVGGGNTEAIF.

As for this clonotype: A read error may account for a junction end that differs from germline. CDR3 in DNA: TGTGCCTGCAGCCATGGACAGGGTTGGGAGACCCAGTACTTC. Protein sequence: CACSHGQGWETQYF. The genes are TRBV12-3 or TRBV12-4 and TRBJ2-5; the match to TRBD1 covers 8 bases. This CDR3 has 14 residues.

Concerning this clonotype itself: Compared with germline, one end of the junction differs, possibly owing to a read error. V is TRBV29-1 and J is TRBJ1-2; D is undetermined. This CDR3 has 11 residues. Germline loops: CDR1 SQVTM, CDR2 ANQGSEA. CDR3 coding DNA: TGCAACGTTGGACTTAACTATGGCTACACCTTC. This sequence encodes CNVGLNYGYTF.

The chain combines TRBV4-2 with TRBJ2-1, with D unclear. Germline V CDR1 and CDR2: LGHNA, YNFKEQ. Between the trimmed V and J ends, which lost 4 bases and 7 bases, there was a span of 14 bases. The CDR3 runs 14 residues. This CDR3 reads CASSPELVANEQFF. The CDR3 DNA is TGTGCCAGCAGCCCGGAGCTTGTAGCTAATGAGCAGTTCTTC.

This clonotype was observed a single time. For the CDR3, the DNA is TGCAGCATGGCAGATGTGAGGTTCGAAGCTTTCTTT. This sequence encodes CSMADVRFEAFF. The V and J genes are TRBV29-1 and TRBJ1-1; D is ambiguous. CDR1 is SQVTM, CDR2 ANQGSEA, per germline. CDR3 size: 12 residues. With 8 bases removed from V and 8 bases from J, the gap between germline ends came to 18 bases.

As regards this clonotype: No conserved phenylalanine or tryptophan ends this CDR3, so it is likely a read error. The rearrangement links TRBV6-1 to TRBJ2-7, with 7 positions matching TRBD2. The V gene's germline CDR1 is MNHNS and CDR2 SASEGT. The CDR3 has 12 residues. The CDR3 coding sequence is TGTATCAGCTCCGGGGACTACTACGAGCAGTACTTG. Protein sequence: CISSGDYYEQYL.

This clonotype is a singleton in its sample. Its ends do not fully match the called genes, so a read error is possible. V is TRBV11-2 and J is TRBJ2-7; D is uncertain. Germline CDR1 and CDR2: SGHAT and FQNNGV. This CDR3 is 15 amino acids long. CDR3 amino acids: CASSLSSNPSYEQYF. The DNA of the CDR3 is TGTGCCAGTAGCTTATCTTCGAATCCCTCCTACGAGCAGTACTTC.